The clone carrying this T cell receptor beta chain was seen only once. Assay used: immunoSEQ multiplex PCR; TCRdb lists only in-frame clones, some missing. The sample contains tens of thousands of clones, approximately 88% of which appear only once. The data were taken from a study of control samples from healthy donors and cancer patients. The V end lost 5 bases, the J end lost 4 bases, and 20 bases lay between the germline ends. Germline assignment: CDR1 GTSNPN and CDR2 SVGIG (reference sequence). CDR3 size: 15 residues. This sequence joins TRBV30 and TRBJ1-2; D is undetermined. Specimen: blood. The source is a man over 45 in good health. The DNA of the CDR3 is TGTGCCTGGTCGCGGGTTGGGAGTCCCCCCTATGGCTACACCTTC. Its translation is CAWSRVGSPPYGYTF.